This T cell receptor (beta chain) was captured in a study of T cells in Graves' hyperthyroidism and ophthalmopathy. Amplified regions were TCR beta CDR3 sequences from RNA transcripts. When the TCR CDR3 underwent first-round RT-PCR, the HTBI primer set was used. TCRdb reprocessed the multiplex PCR reads via MiXCR and lists one record per CDR3 protein. The table shows roughly 640,000 distinct CDR3 sequences, with about a sixth occurring only once. Deletions cut 0 bases from V and 6 bases from J, with 9 bases between. Germline CDR1 reads SGHTA; CDR2 reads FQGNSA. There are 14 residues in the CDR3. This clonotype was counted ten times or more.

The chain joins TRBV7-2 to TRBJ2-1, with D possibly TRBD2 on 7 matching bases. Material: blood. This TCR derives from a woman between 40 and 50 years old with Graves' ophthalmopathy. The CDR3 DNA follows: TGTGCCAGCAGCTTAGCGGGGGGGCCCAATGAGCAGTTCTTC. Its translation: CASSLAGGPNEQFF.